This TCR beta chain was profiled in a study of blood T cell repertoires in COVID-19. Looking at the study overall: Samples of COVID-19 (acute and convalescent) were obtained from the United States, Italy and Spain. From T cells, B-cell-depleted T cells, or PBMCs came the material, which was cDNA or gDNA.

Per the original data handling: Nucleated cell counts were estimated from reference gene primer amplification. Clones were read by immunoSEQ multiplex PCR, and TCRdb kept only the in-frame ones, dropping some. The V and J calls and clone size were taken over from that table, and D and trimming were inferred from the DNA. Of over 140,000 clones listed, roughly four fifths are singletons. With 2 bases clipped from V and 5 bases from J, the junction kept 2 bases outside the gene matches. There are 14 residues in the CDR3. Germline V CDR1 and CDR2: MDHEN, SYDVKM. This receptor was obtained from a woman aged 45-59 years with active or convalescent COVID-19. Material: peripheral blood. The chain recombines TRBV28 with TRBJ1-4, with TRBD1 identical over 7 bases. The CDR3 nucleotides are TGTGCCAGCAGTTTACAGGGGGGAAATGAAAAACTGTTTTTT. Its protein product is CASSLQGGNEKLFF.